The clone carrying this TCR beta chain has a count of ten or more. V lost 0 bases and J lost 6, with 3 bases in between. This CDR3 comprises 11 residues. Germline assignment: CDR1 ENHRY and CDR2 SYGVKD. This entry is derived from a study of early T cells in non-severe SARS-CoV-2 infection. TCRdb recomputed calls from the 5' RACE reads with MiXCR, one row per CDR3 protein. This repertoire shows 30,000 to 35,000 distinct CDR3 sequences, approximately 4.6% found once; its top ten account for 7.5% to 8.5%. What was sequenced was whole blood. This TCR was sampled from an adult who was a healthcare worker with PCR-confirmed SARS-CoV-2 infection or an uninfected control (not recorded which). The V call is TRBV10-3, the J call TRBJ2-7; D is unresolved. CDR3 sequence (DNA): TGTGCCATCAGTGAGTCTGCCGAGCAGTACTTC. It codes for CAISESAEQYF.